The 22 T cell receptor beta chains given below trace back to one sample, sequenced in a study of molecular identifiers for immune sequencing clone quantification. TCRdb passed the PCR reads through MiXCR, listing each CDR3 protein once. Of some 590,000 distinct CDR3 sequences listed, 25% are singletons. The sample taken for sequencing was naive CD8+ T cells from blood, with Jurkat cell RNA spiked in. Noted subset: FACS-sorted CD8+CD4-CCR7+CD45RA+ naive T cells. The receptors were gathered from a human donor in good health. Some libraries in this study had Jurkat cell RNA spiked in.

J is TRBJ2-1 and V is TRBV20-1; 11 bases are a match to TRBD2. The CDR3 consists of 14 residues. Germline V gene sequence: CDR1 DFQATT, CDR2 SNEGSKA (reference sequence). V was clipped by 6 bases and J by 4 bases; unmatched bases: 5. CDR3: CSAKLAGVYNEQFF. CDR3 coding DNA: TGCAGTGCCAAACTAGCGGGGGTATACAATGAGCAGTTCTTC.

This clonotype was observed a handful of times. CDR3 nucleotides: TGCGCCAGCAGCTTAGGGCTTAATGGGGAGCAGTACTTC. Encoded protein: CASSLGLNGEQYF. The rearrangement uses TRBV4-1 and TRBJ2-7; no firm D call. CDR1 is MGHRA, CDR2 YSYEKL, per germline. CDR3 size: 13 residues. Trimming took off 5 bases at V and 7 bases at J, with 15 bases between the two ends.

This clonotype was picked up many times. In DNA form, the CDR3 reads TGTGCCAGCAGCCCGGGACTAGCGGGAACCCTTACGGAGCAGTACTTC. This encodes CASSPGLAGTLTEQYF. This chain uses TRBV7-6 with TRBJ2-7; 13 bases map to TRBD2. Trimming cost V 5 bases and J 7 bases; bases outside gene matches: 11. Germline V gene lookup returns CDR1 SGHVS and CDR2 FNYEAQ. CDR3 size: 16 residues. Filled out from reference TRBV7-6 and TRBJ2-7, the complete variable domain reads GAGVSQSPRYKVTKRGQDVALRCDPISGHVSLYWYRQALGQGPEFLTYFNYEAQQDKSGLPNDRFSAERPEGSISTLTIQRTEQRDSAMYRCASSPGLAGTLTEQYFGPGTRLTVT.

A remark on this clonotype: The conserved phenylalanine or tryptophan normally closing the CDR3 is absent here, so this likely arose from a read error. V usage is TRBV4-3 and J usage is TRBJ2-7; 9 nucleotides agree with TRBD1. J lost 4 bases, V lost 0 bases, and 4 bases had no gene match. The germline V gene encodes CDR1 LGHNA and CDR2 YSLEER. CDR3 length equals 15 residues. The CDR3 region is CASSQDPGQGYEQYY. Here the CDR3 DNA reads TGCGCCAGCAGCCAAGATCCGGGACAGGGTTACGAGCAGTACTAC.

This sequence joins TRBV7-9 and TRBJ2-7; TRBD1 matches 11 bases. The CDR3 sequence is 18 residues long. Looked up from germline, CDR1 is SEHNR and CDR2 is FQNEAQ (reference sequence). The J segment lost 3 bases and the V segment lost 5 bases, leaving 15 bases of the junction unmatched. The CDR3 DNA reads TGTGCCAGCAGCCCCCACCTCCAGAGGACAGGGGGCAACTACGAGCAGTACTTC. Translation gives CASSPHLQRTGGNYEQYF.

This clonotype appeared a few times. V and J are TRBV9 and TRBJ2-1; 9 nucleotides agree with TRBD2. Germline assignment: CDR1 SGDLS and CDR2 YYNGEE. This CDR3 has 15 amino acids. The V segment lost 7 bases and the J segment 8 bases; nucleotides outside the gene matches: 13. The DNA of the CDR3 is TGTGCCAGCGGCTCCCCTCGCGGGGGGGCACATGAGCAGTTCTTC. As protein: CASGSPRGGAHEQFF.

This clonotype came up many times. The chain has TRBV29-1 and TRBJ2-2; D is tentatively TRBD1 or TRBD2 (5 bases each). The CDR3 is made up of 12 amino acids. CDR1 SQVTM and CDR2 ANQGSEA come from the germline V gene. V was cut by 4 bases and J by 4 bases, with 7 bases left in between. The CDR3 DNA reads TGCAGCGTTGTGGGGGTCACCGGGGAGCTGTTTTTT. This codes for CSVVGVTGELFF.

This rearrangement joins TRBV11-1 to TRBJ2-7; 7 bases match TRBD1. CDR1 SGHAT and CDR2 FQDESV come from the germline V gene (reference sequence). The CDR3 contains 15 residues. The V segment lost 3 bases and the J segment 2 bases; nucleotides outside the gene matches: 7. DNA of the CDR3: TGTGCCAGCAGCTTCGCCGGGACAGCCCCCTACGAGCAGTACTTC. As protein: CASSFAGTAPYEQYF.

This clonotype was counted ten times or more. CDR3 DNA sequence: TGTGCCAGTAGTATAGGCGTTATCACTGAAGCTTTCTTT. It is translated as CASSIGVITEAFF. V gene TRBV19 combines with J gene TRBJ1-1; D unclear. The germline CDR1 and CDR2 sequences are LNHDA and SQIVND (reference sequence). The V end lost 1 base, the J end lost 4 bases, and 7 bases lay between the germline ends. This CDR3 spans 13 amino acids.

There are many counts of this clonotype. CDR3 amino acids: CASSLTGTGVEQYF. CDR3 bases: TGTGCCAGCAGCTTAACCGGGACAGGGGTCGAGCAGTACTTC. This chain joins TRBV7-9 and TRBJ2-7; 10 bases agree with TRBD1. CDR3 length equals 14 residues. V dropped 2 bases and J dropped 6; count of bases not matched to a gene: 4. Germline V gene lookup returns CDR1 SEHNR and CDR2 FQNEAQ (reference sequence).

This clonotype was observed many times. The rearrangement uses TRBV7-2 and TRBJ2-1; no firm D call. The V and J ends lost 9 bases and 3 bases respectively, with 12 bases between them. Germline V gives CDR1 SGHTA, CDR2 FQGNSA. This CDR3 has 13 residues. CDR3 sequence: CASRLPGYNEQFF. The CDR3 DNA is TGTGCCAGTAGACTCCCTGGCTACAATGAGCAGTTCTTC. Combining the CDR3 with reference TRBV7-2 and TRBJ2-1 gives the whole variable domain GAGVSQSPSNKVTEKGKDVELRCDPISGHTALYWYRQSLGQGLEFLIYFQGNSAPDKSGLPSDRFSAERTGGSVSTLTIQRTQQEDSAVYLCASRLPGYNEQFFGPGTRLTVL.

The chain carries TRBV12-3 or TRBV12-4 and TRBJ2-3; D is tentatively TRBD1 or TRBD2 (5 bases each). Trimming pared 4 bases from V and 0 bases from J, leaving 23 bases between. The CDR3 length is 19 residues. This CDR3 reads CASSSRWGIVVKSTDTQYF. The CDR3 DNA is TGTGCCAGCAGTTCGAGATGGGGGATTGTGGTAAAAAGCACAGATACGCAGTATTTT.

This clonotype was detected only a few times. The chain couples TRBV27 to TRBJ1-2; a possible D gene is TRBD1 (6 bases). Trimming left V 10 bases short and J 4 bases short, with 22 bases between. Looked up from germline, CDR1 is MNHEY and CDR2 is SMNVEV (reference sequence). The CDR3 consists of 15 residues. CDR3 in amino acids: CAIPQGPTWGYGYTF. The CDR3 DNA follows: TGTGCCATCCCCCAGGGGCCTACCTGGGGCTATGGCTACACCTTC.

In its sample, this clonotype was seen many times. This chain joins TRBV7-2 and TRBJ2-3; possible D gene TRBD2, 6 bases. The CDR3 runs 15 residues. Germline V gene lookup returns CDR1 SGHTA and CDR2 FQGNSA. V lost 2 bases and J lost 6, with 15 bases in between. The CDR3 coding sequence is TGTGCCAGCAGCTTATTGGGGACTCGAACGGATACGCAGTATTTT. Amino acids: CASSLLGTRTDTQYF.

With regard to this clonotype: A much larger clone is a single base away; this may be a read error. The chain joins TRBV6-7 to TRBJ2-3, with unresolved D. TRBV6-7 is an ORF, with its function uncertain. The CDR3 has 16 residues. The V and J ends lost 2 bases and 5 bases respectively, with 17 bases between them. CDR3 region: CASSYAARALIDTQYF. CDR3 sequence (DNA): TGTGCCAGCAGTTACGCGGCTAGGGCCCTCATAGATACGCAGTATTTT.

This clonotype was recorded a few times. This chain uses TRBV20-1 with TRBJ2-7, with D possibly being TRBD1 (5 bases). Trimming cost V 1 base and J 5 bases, with 18 bases left between them. CDR1 and CDR2 (germline): DFQATT, SNEGSKA (reference sequence). The CDR3 spans 15 residues. The CDR3 sequence: CSARVLVGPDNEQYF. CDR3 in DNA: TGCAGTGCTAGAGTTCTTGTGGGTCCGGACAACGAGCAGTACTTC.

Turning to this clonotype: No conserved phenylalanine or tryptophan is present at the end of the CDR3, so a read error is the likely explanation. J is TRBJ2-3 and V is TRBV7-2, with 9 bases fitting TRBD2. Germline CDR1 and CDR2: SGHTA and FQGNSA. The CDR3 length is 15 residues. Trimming removed 3 bases from V and 4 bases from J; junction bases left unmatched: 5. CDR3 sequence (DNA): TGTGCCAGCAGCTTGACTAGCGGTAGCGCAGATACGCAGTATTTA. Translating it yields CASSLTSGSADTQYL.

This clonotype was seen ten or more times. The CDR3 loop reads CASSYGTGTDTQYF. The CDR3 DNA follows: TGTGCCAGCAGCTACGGGACAGGGACAGATACGCAGTATTTT. The chain joins TRBV6-5 to TRBJ2-3, with 9 bases aligning to TRBD1. V shed 6 bases, J shed 3 bases, and the junction held 4 bases outside the gene matches. CDR3 length equals 14 residues. Germline lookup yields CDR1 MNHEY and CDR2 SVGAGI.

The chain recombines TRBV28 with TRBJ2-7; possibly TRBD1 for D (6 bases). The CDR3 has 14 amino acids. CDR1 is MDHEN and CDR2 is SYDVKM in the germline V gene. V lost 4 bases and J 2 bases, leaving 12 bases between the germline ends. CDR3 sequence: CASSSRQVAYEQYF. DNA of the CDR3: TGTGCCAGCAGTTCCAGACAGGTTGCCTACGAGCAGTACTTC.

In its sample, this clonotype was seen a few times. The chain has TRBV28 and TRBJ2-1; 7 nucleotides match TRBD2. The CDR3 is 15 residues long. In germline, CDR1 is MDHEN, CDR2 SYDVKM. J gave up 3 bases and V 3 bases, and 5 bases lay outside the gene matches. In DNA, the CDR3 is TGTGCCAGCAGTTTCCGGGGAGGGCTCTACAATGAGCAGTTCTTC. Amino acid sequence: CASSFRGGLYNEQFF. Filled out from reference TRBV28 and TRBJ2-1, the complete variable domain reads DVKVTQSSRYLVKRTGEKVFLECVQDMDHENMFWYRQDPGLGLRLIYFSYDVKMKEKGDIPEGYSVSREKKERFSLILESASTNQTSMYLCASSFRGGLYNEQFFGPGTRLTVL.

This clonotype has a handful of counts. The rearrangement uses TRBV30 and TRBJ2-3; 11 bases map to TRBD2. CDR3 length: 15 residues. V shed 3 bases and J 0 bases; nucleotides not matched to a gene: 2. Germline CDR1 and CDR2: GTSNPN and SVGIG (reference sequence). The DNA of the CDR3 is TGTGCCTGGAGGGGACTAGCGGATAGCACAGATACGCAGTATTTT. Encoded protein: CAWRGLADSTDTQYF.

V and J are TRBV6-5 and TRBJ2-5, with TRBD2 matching over 10 bases. Trimming at V came to 5 bases and at J to 2 bases, leaving 8 bases not matched to a gene. The length of the CDR3 is 16 residues. Germline-derived CDR1 and CDR2 are MNHEY and SVGAGI. For the CDR3, the DNA is TGTGCCAGCAGTCAGCGGGGGGGCAGGTGGCAAGAGACCCAGTACTTC. Amino acids: CASSQRGGRWQETQYF.